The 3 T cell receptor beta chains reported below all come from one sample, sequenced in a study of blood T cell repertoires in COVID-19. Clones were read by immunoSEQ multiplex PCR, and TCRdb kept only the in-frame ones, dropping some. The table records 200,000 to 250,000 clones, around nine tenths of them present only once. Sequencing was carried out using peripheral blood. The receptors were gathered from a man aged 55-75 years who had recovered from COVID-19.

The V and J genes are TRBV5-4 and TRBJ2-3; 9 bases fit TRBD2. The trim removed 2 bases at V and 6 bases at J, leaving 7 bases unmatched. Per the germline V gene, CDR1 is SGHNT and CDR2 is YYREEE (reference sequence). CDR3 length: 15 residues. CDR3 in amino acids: CASSFDQRGVDTQYF. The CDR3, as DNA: TGTGCCAGCAGCTTCGACCAGCGGGGGGTGGATACGCAGTATTTT.

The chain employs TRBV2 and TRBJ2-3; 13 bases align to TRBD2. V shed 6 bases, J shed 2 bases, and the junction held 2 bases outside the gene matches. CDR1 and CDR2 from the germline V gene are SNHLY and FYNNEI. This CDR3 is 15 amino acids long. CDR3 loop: CASRTSGGYTDTQYF. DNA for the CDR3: TGTGCCAGCAGGACTAGCGGGGGGTACACAGATACGCAGTATTTT.

CDR3: CASQQAMNTEAFF. CDR3 nucleotide sequence: TGTGCCAGTCAACAGGCGATGAACACTGAAGCTTTCTTT. The chain carries TRBV9 and TRBJ1-1; tentative D call: TRBD1 (5 bases). The V end was cut by 8 bases, the J end by 0 bases, with 11 bases between. This CDR3 contains 13 residues. In germline, CDR1 is SGDLS, CDR2 YYNGEE.